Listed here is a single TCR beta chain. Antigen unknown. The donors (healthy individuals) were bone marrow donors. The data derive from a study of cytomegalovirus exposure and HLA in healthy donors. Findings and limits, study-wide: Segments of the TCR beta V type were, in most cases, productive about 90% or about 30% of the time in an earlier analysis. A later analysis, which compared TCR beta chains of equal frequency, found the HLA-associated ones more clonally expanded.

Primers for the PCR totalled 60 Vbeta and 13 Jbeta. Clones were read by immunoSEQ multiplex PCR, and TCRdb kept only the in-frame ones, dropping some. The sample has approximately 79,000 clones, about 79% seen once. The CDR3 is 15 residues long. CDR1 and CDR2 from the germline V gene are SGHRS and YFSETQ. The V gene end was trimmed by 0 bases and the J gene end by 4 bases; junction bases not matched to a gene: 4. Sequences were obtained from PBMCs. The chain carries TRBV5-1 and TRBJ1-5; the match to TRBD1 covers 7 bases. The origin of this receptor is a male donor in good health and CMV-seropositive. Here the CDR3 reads CASSLAGTANQPQHF. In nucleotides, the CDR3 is TGCGCCAGCAGCTTGGCCGGGACAGCTAATCAGCCCCAGCATTTT.